These 26 T cell receptor beta chains came from one sample sequenced in a study of early T cells in non-severe SARS-CoV-2 infection. MiXCR, applied by TCRdb to the 5' RACE reads, yields one record per CDR3 protein. The sample consists of 65,000 to 90,000 distinct CDR3 sequences, 10% to 15% of them appearing once. Sequencing was done on a sample of whole blood. The origin of the receptors is an adult who was a healthcare worker with PCR-confirmed SARS-CoV-2 infection or an uninfected control (not recorded which).

This clonotype was observed at least ten times. This chain uses TRBV25-1 with TRBJ2-1; D is perhaps TRBD1 (5 bases). V was shortened by 3 bases and J by 8 bases, with 11 bases between the two germline ends. This CDR3 spans 13 amino acids. Germline V gene sequence: CDR1 MGHDK, CDR2 SYGVNS. This CDR3 reads CASSESRAHEQFF. The CDR3 DNA is TGTGCCAGCAGTGAGAGCAGGGCCCATGAGCAGTTCTTC.

This clonotype was counted at least ten times. The chain has TRBV6-2 or TRBV6-3 and TRBJ2-7, with TRBD2 as a possible D gene (5 bases). CDR1 is MNHEY and CDR2 is SVGEGT in the germline V gene. The length of the CDR3 is 16 residues. V was cut by 0 bases and J by 3 bases, with 15 bases left in between. The CDR3 protein is CASSYSGNSGDYEQYF. CDR3 bases: TGTGCCAGCAGTTACTCAGGAAACTCCGGGGACTACGAGCAGTACTTC.

This clonotype has at least ten counts. V and J are TRBV18 and TRBJ1-4; the match to TRBD1 covers 10 bases. Germline V gives CDR1 KGHSH, CDR2 LQKENI. This CDR3 has 15 residues. J lost 2 bases, V lost 3 bases, and 0 bases had no gene match. Here the CDR3 DNA reads TGTGCCAGCTCACCGGACAGGGGGACTAATGAAAAACTGTTTTTT. Translation gives CASSPDRGTNEKLFF.

This clonotype was seen a few times. The chain couples TRBV11-2 to TRBJ1-4, with D tentatively TRBD1 (5 bases). The V gene's germline CDR1 is SGHAT and CDR2 FQNNGV. The CDR3 sequence is 15 residues long. Between the trimmed V and J ends, which lost 1 base and 6 bases, there was a span of 12 bases. CDR3 residues: CASSLGGRGYEKLFF. The CDR3 DNA sequence: TGTGCCAGCAGCTTAGGGGGCCGGGGTTATGAAAAACTGTTTTTT.

The rearrangement joins TRBV5-1 to TRBJ2-7; the match to TRBD2 covers 8 bases. The CDR3 runs 14 residues. Germline V lookup: CDR1 SGHRS, CDR2 YFSETQ. J gave up 8 bases and V 7 bases, and 14 bases lay outside the gene matches. CDR3 nucleotide sequence: TGCGCCAGCCACCTCGACTCACCGGGGGGGCAGCAGTACTTC. This encodes CASHLDSPGGQQYF.

The V call is TRBV9, the J call TRBJ2-5; D tentatively fits TRBD1 or TRBD2 (5 bases each). The CDR3 is made up of 13 amino acids. Trimming stripped 0 bases from V and 4 bases from J, with 7 bases between. Germline loops: CDR1 SGDLS, CDR2 YYNGEE. CDR3 residues: CASSVEGRETQYF. The CDR3 DNA follows: TGTGCCAGCAGCGTAGAGGGACGAGAGACCCAGTACTTC.

This clonotype was counted between two and nine times. The chain combines TRBV6-6 with TRBJ1-1; D is uncertain. The CDR3 has 9 amino acids. V dropped 11 bases and J dropped 5 bases, with 6 bases sitting between them. The V gene's germline CDR1 is MNHNY and CDR2 SVGAGI (reference sequence). For the CDR3, the DNA is TGTGCCTGCGGAACTGAAGCTTTCTTT. Residues: CACGTEAFF.

There are a few counts of this clonotype. The chain carries TRBV5-1 and TRBJ2-2, with TRBD1 as a possible D gene (5 bases). With 0 bases removed from V and 3 bases from J, the gap between germline ends came to 6 bases. The CDR3 extends over 14 amino acids. Germline CDR1 reads SGHRS; CDR2 reads YFSETQ. The CDR3 reads CASSLEGYTGELFF. The CDR3 coding sequence is TGCGCCAGCAGCTTGGAGGGGTACACCGGGGAGCTGTTTTTT.

The CDR3 region is CSARDPGVNQPQHF. In nucleotides, the CDR3 is TGCAGTGCTAGAGACCCCGGGGTCAATCAGCCCCAGCATTTT. This chain links TRBV20-1 with TRBJ1-5; D is undetermined. V dropped 0 bases and J dropped 3 bases, with 9 bases sitting between them. Per the germline V gene, CDR1 is DFQATT and CDR2 is SNEGSKA (reference sequence). The length of the CDR3 is 14 residues.

This clonotype was recorded at least ten times. This chain uses TRBV10-3 with TRBJ2-1; the D is unclear. Deletions cut 7 bases from V and 8 bases from J, with 18 bases between. The CDR3 loop spans 14 amino acids. Germline CDR1 and CDR2: ENHRY and SYGVKD. For the CDR3, the DNA is TGTGCCATCAAACCGGAATTAACCGGATATGAGCAGTTCTTC. Its translation is CAIKPELTGYEQFF.

The gene calls are TRBV6-6 and TRBJ2-7; the D is unclear. The V and J ends lost 6 bases and 5 bases respectively, with 11 bases between them. Germline V gene sequence: CDR1 MNHNY, CDR2 SVGAGI (reference sequence). The CDR3 length is 12 residues. In DNA, the CDR3 is TGTGCCAGCAGCCCTGGGTCTCACGAGCAGTACTTC. Its translation: CASSPGSHEQYF.

The chain couples TRBV2 to TRBJ2-3; TRBD2 might be the D (6 bases). The CDR3 consists of 13 residues. Trimming cost V 6 bases and J 8 bases, with 15 bases left between them. The germline gives CDR1 SNHLY, CDR2 FYNNEI. The CDR3 bases are TGTGCCAGCAGACTGAACCAGGAGGGTACGCAGTATTTT. Translated: CASRLNQEGTQYF.

This clonotype was observed a few times. Mismatch with germline at one junction end may stem from a read error. This chain joins TRBV7-7 and TRBJ2-1; 12 bases are shared with TRBD1. CDR3 length: 16 amino acids. Germline V gene sequence: CDR1 SSHAT, CDR2 FNYEAQ (reference sequence). The CDR3 DNA reads as TGTGCTAGCAGCCTTGGGACAGGGGGCGCCTACAATGAGCAGTTCTTC. Its translation is CASSLGTGGAYNEQFF.

This clonotype was seen at least ten times. The rearrangement joins TRBV21-1 to TRBJ1-1; TRBD1 is the table's D call, not checked against the DNA. TRBV21-1 is deemed a pseudogene. The CDR3 consists of 22 residues. The CDR3 DNA reads as TGTGCCAGCAGCAATAGCAAGGAGGGACAGGGGGCATCATGTGAGGTGAACACTGAAGCTTTCTTT. This sequence encodes CASSNSKEGQGASCEVNTEAFF.

This clonotype showed up just a few times. This sequence joins TRBV6-6 and TRBJ2-1, with D perhaps given as TRBD1 or TRBD2 (5 bases each). This CDR3 comprises 14 residues. Trimming removed 0 bases at V and 8 bases at J, with 11 bases between. The germline V gene has CDR1 MNHNY and CDR2 SVGAGI (reference sequence). This CDR3 is CASSYSGRDHEQFF. In DNA, the CDR3 is TGTGCCAGCAGTTACTCAGGCCGGGACCATGAGCAGTTCTTC.

There are many counts of this clonotype. The chain carries TRBV4-1 and TRBJ1-1, with D unclear. V lost 4 bases and J 5 bases, leaving 11 bases between the germline ends. CDR3 size: 13 residues. Germline V lookup: CDR1 MGHRA, CDR2 YSYEKL. The CDR3 loop reads CASSPLGDTEAFF. In nucleotides, the CDR3 is TGCGCCAGCAGCCCGCTGGGCGATACTGAAGCTTTCTTT.

This clonotype has a handful of counts. The V and J genes are TRBV10-3 and TRBJ2-7, with a possible D match to TRBD1 (5 bases). CDR3 length: 13 residues. Per the germline V gene, CDR1 is ENHRY and CDR2 is SYGVKD. Trimming cost V 7 bases and J 2 bases, with 12 bases left between them. CDR3 in DNA: TGTGCCATCAATGCGGCAGGGACCTACGAGCAGTACTTC. It encodes CAINAAGTYEQYF.

The chain uses TRBV6-6 and TRBJ2-2; D remains ambiguous. The V end was cut by 6 bases, the J end by 4 bases, with 12 bases between. CDR1 and CDR2 from the germline V gene are MNHNY and SVGAGI (reference sequence). The CDR3 loop spans 14 amino acids. CDR3 nucleotide sequence: TGTGCCAGCAGCCCCGCCCCTCTCACCGGGGAGCTGTTTTTT. It specifies CASSPAPLTGELFF.

A few counts support this clonotype. The chain links TRBV12-3 or TRBV12-4 to TRBJ2-4, with D possibly TRBD1 on 6 matching bases. V lost 6 bases, J lost 0 bases, and 9 bases lay in between. The CDR3 totals 14 residues. The CDR3 reads CASRVGAAKNIQYF. As DNA, the CDR3 is TGTGCCAGCAGGGTGGGGGCAGCCAAAAACATTCAGTACTTC.

The chain carries TRBV10-1 and TRBJ2-5; D perhaps matches TRBD2 (6 bases). There are 16 residues in the CDR3. Germline loops: CDR1 WNHNN, CDR2 SYGVQD (reference sequence). V lost 7 bases and J 2 bases, leaving 20 bases between the germline ends. This CDR3 reads CASTCAGEANQETQYF. As DNA, the CDR3 is TGCGCCAGCACCTGTGCCGGGGAGGCAAATCAAGAGACCCAGTACTTC.

At least ten counts were recorded for this clonotype. V usage is TRBV7-2 and J usage is TRBJ2-7; 8 bases agree with TRBD2. J gave up 2 bases and V 5 bases, and 5 bases lay outside the gene matches. Looked up from germline, CDR1 is SGHTA and CDR2 is FQGNSA. The CDR3 covers 14 residues. The CDR3 loop reads CASSLTSGPYEQYF. The DNA for the CDR3 is TGTGCCAGCAGCCTCACTAGCGGACCCTACGAGCAGTACTTC.

This clonotype was found a few times. The gene calls are TRBV14 and TRBJ2-2; D is undetermined. CDR3 length equals 12 residues. V was pared by 5 bases and J by 7 bases, with 8 bases between. Germline CDR1 reads SGHDN; CDR2 reads FVKESK. CDR3 coding DNA: TGTGCCAGCAGCACCAGAAGCGGGGAGCTGTTTTTT. This codes for CASSTRSGELFF.

The sample holds a few counts of this clonotype. The chain recombines TRBV9 with TRBJ2-1; 9 positions match TRBD2. CDR1 SGDLS and CDR2 YYNGEE come from the germline V gene. This CDR3 has 16 amino acids. The junction had 16 bases not matched to a gene; V was cut back by 1 base and J by 14 bases. CDR3 residues: CASSVTAGGPTSKKFF. The CDR3 bases are TGTGCCAGCAGCGTAACGGCGGGAGGGCCAACTTCTAAGAAGTTCTTC.

This clonotype was seen many times. This chain uses TRBV6-5 with TRBJ2-1; D uncertain. CDR3 size: 13 residues. Trimming pared 3 bases from V and 2 bases from J, leaving 5 bases between. CDR1 and CDR2 from the germline V gene are MNHEY and SVGAGI. The CDR3 protein is CASSYKPYNEQFF. The CDR3, as DNA: TGTGCCAGCAGTTATAAGCCCTACAATGAGCAGTTCTTC.

The sample holds many counts of this clonotype. This chain connects TRBV5-1 to TRBJ2-5; 10 bases are shared with TRBD1. Unmatched junction bases numbered 12, after V lost 0 bases and J lost 4 bases. CDR3 length: 18 amino acids. In germline, CDR1 is SGHRS, CDR2 YFSETQ. The CDR3 nucleotides read TGCGCCAGCAGCTTGGGCGGGACAGGGGCCCTGCCGGGAGAGACCCAGTACTTC. Translating it yields CASSLGGTGALPGETQYF.

The chain carries TRBV7-6 and TRBJ2-1; TRBD2 might be the D (7 bases). The germline CDR1 and CDR2 sequences are SGHVS and FNYEAQ. There are 16 residues in the CDR3. V lost 2 bases, J lost 4 bases, and 15 bases lay in between. For the CDR3, the DNA is TGTGCCAGCAGCTTATCGGGGGGCGAGCGGTACAATGAGCAGTTCTTC. This gives the protein CASSLSGGERYNEQFF.